Listed below are T cell receptor beta chains from one sample, sequenced in a study of blood T cell repertoires in COVID-19. Data came from immunoSEQ multiplex PCR; TCRdb stores just in-frame clones and leaves some out. The data show 380,000 or so clones, with 75% to 90% seen just once and about 7.6% held by the top ten. Sequencing input: peripheral blood. These receptors originate from a woman aged 55-70 years with COVID-19, enrolled during active disease. The CDR3 runs from the conserved cysteine through the conserved F or W. The D gene is left open where the match is weak. Size is omitted from some rows. Given values are once, few, many or a class for expanded clones.

V gene: TRBV19; CDR3 length: 15; D gene: NA; clone size: NA; J gene: TRBJ2-3; CDR3 protein: CASSWGPRGTDTQYF; CDR3 DNA: TGTGCCAGCAGTTGGGGTCCGAGGGGCACAGATACGCAGTATTTT
V gene: TRBV30; CDR3 length: 12; D gene: TRBD1; clone size: few; J gene: TRBJ1-2; CDR3 protein: CAYFRDRAGYTF; CDR3 DNA: TGTGCCTACTTCCGGGACAGAGCGGGCTACACCTTC
V gene: TRBV7-8; CDR3 length: 16; D gene: NA; clone size: NA; J gene: TRBJ1-1; CDR3 protein: CASSRRPGQTNTEAFF; CDR3 DNA: TGTGCCAGCAGCCGGCGACCTGGACAGACGAACACTGAAGCTTTCTTT
V gene: TRBV28; CDR3 length: 15; D gene: NA; clone size: NA; J gene: TRBJ1-1; CDR3 protein: CASSLTPRANTEAFF; CDR3 DNA: TGTGCCAGCAGTTTAACCCCCCGAGCGAACACTGAAGCTTTCTTT
V gene: TRBV9; CDR3 length: 13; D gene: NA; clone size: NA; J gene: TRBJ1-1; CDR3 protein: CASSPVEDTEAFF; CDR3 DNA: TGTGCCAGCAGCCCCGTAGAGGACACTGAAGCTTTCTTT
V gene: TRBV7-6; CDR3 length: 13; D gene: NA; clone size: NA; J gene: TRBJ1-2; CDR3 protein: CASSLGRGGGYTF; CDR3 DNA: TGTGCCAGCAGCTTAGGAAGGGGCGGTGGCTACACCTTC
V gene: TRBV9; CDR3 length: 15; D gene: TRBD1; clone size: few; J gene: TRBJ1-2; CDR3 protein: CASSVRTGNDYGYTF; CDR3 DNA: TGTGCCAGCAGCGTGCGGACAGGGAACGACTATGGCTACACCTTC
V gene: TRBV13; CDR3 length: 14; D gene: NA; clone size: NA; J gene: TRBJ1-2; CDR3 protein: CASSPRTISDGYTF; CDR3 DNA: TGTGCCAGCAGCCCCCGGACAATTTCGGATGGCTACACCTTC
V gene: TRBV9; CDR3 length: 19; D gene: NA; clone size: NA; J gene: TRBJ1-2; CDR3 protein: CANPDGANPIPPNYGVDTF; CDR3 DNA: TGTGCCAACCCAGACGGAGCTAACCCGATACCTCCTAACTATGGAGTAGACACCTTC
V gene: TRBV6-5; CDR3 length: 13; D gene: NA; clone size: NA; J gene: TRBJ1-4; CDR3 protein: CASSYAGPEKLFF; CDR3 DNA: TGTGCCAGCAGTTATGCGGGGCCAGAAAAACTGTTTTTT
V gene: TRBV11-1; CDR3 length: 16; D gene: TRBD1; clone size: once; J gene: TRBJ1-4; CDR3 protein: CASRTSGGGTNEKLFF; CDR3 DNA: TGTGCCAGCAGGACCTCAGGGGGCGGAACTAATGAAAAACTGTTTTTT
V gene: TRBV11-3; CDR3 length: 14; D gene: NA; clone size: NA; J gene: TRBJ2-3; CDR3 protein: CASRSEVRSDTQYF; CDR3 DNA: TGTGCCAGCCGTTCGGAGGTCAGGTCAGATACGCAGTATTTT
V gene: TRBV6-6; CDR3 length: 16; D gene: NA; clone size: NA; J gene: TRBJ1-3; CDR3 protein: CASSRAGTNSGNTIYF; CDR3 DNA: TGTGCCAGCAGTCGAGCCGGGACTAACTCTGGAAACACCATATATTTT
V gene: TRBV7-2; CDR3 length: 15; D gene: TRBD2; clone size: NA; J gene: TRBJ2-2; CDR3 protein: CASSLVAGGAGELFF; CDR3 DNA: TGTGCCAGCAGCTTAGTTGCGGGAGGAGCCGGGGAGCTGTTTTTT
V gene: TRBV9; CDR3 length: 15; D gene: TRBD2; clone size: NA; J gene: TRBJ2-1; CDR3 protein: CASSVGGGNHNEQFF; CDR3 DNA: TGTGCCAGCAGCGTAGGGGGGGGAAACCACAATGAGCAGTTCTTC
V gene: TRBV19; CDR3 length: 14; D gene: TRBD2; clone size: NA; J gene: TRBJ2-3; CDR3 protein: CASRTSGETDTQYF; CDR3 DNA: TGTGCCAGCCGGACTAGCGGGGAGACAGATACGCAGTATTTT
V gene: TRBV7-6; CDR3 length: 15; D gene: NA; clone size: NA; J gene: TRBJ1-3; CDR3 protein: CASSSSSGLGNTIYF; CDR3 DNA: TGTGCCAGCAGCTCTTCGTCAGGGCTAGGAAACACCATATATTTT
V gene: TRBV3-1/TRBV3-2; CDR3 length: 12; D gene: NA; clone size: few; J gene: TRBJ1-6; CDR3 protein: CASSQDWGALHF; CDR3 DNA: TGTGCCAGCAGCCAAGATTGGGGGGCCCTCCACTTT
V gene: TRBV11-3; CDR3 length: 15; D gene: TRBD1; clone size: NA; J gene: TRBJ2-7; CDR3 protein: CASSLAGTGAYEQYF; CDR3 DNA: TGTGCCAGCAGCTTAGCAGGGACAGGGGCTTACGAGCAGTACTTC
V gene: TRBV7-9; CDR3 length: 16; D gene: NA; clone size: once; J gene: TRBJ1-2; CDR3 protein: CASSPTAGRGDYGYTF; CDR3 DNA: TGTGCCAGCAGTCCGACCGCCGGGAGGGGGGACTATGGCTACACCTTC
V gene: TRBV5-8; CDR3 length: 14; D gene: TRBD1; clone size: NA; J gene: TRBJ2-7; CDR3 protein: CASSVWDREYEQYF; CDR3 DNA: TGTGCCAGCAGCGTCTGGGACAGGGAGTACGAGCAGTACTTC
V gene: TRBV9; CDR3 length: 16; D gene: TRBD2; clone size: NA; J gene: TRBJ2-5; CDR3 protein: CASSGGLAGGRETQYF; CDR3 DNA: TGTGCCAGCAGCGGTGGATTAGCGGGGGGCAGGGAGACCCAGTACTTC
V gene: TRBV11-2; CDR3 length: 15; D gene: TRBD2; clone size: once; J gene: TRBJ2-5; CDR3 protein: CASSLNLAGEETQYF; CDR3 DNA: TGTGCCAGCAGCTTGAACCTAGCGGGGGAAGAGACCCAGTACTTC
V gene: TRBV3-1/TRBV3-2; CDR3 length: 13; D gene: TRBD1; clone size: NA; J gene: TRBJ1-2; CDR3 protein: CASSPNRGLGYTF; CDR3 DNA: TGTGCCAGCAGCCCGAACAGGGGACTTGGCTACACCTTC
V gene: TRBV3-1/TRBV3-2; CDR3 length: 14; D gene: NA; clone size: NA; J gene: TRBJ1-5; CDR3 protein: CASSPRQGWQPQHF; CDR3 DNA: TGTGCCAGCAGCCCCCGACAAGGTTGGCAGCCCCAGCATTTT
V gene: TRBV10-2; CDR3 length: 15; D gene: TRBD2; clone size: NA; J gene: TRBJ2-3; CDR3 protein: CASSPSAGDTDTQYF; CDR3 DNA: TGCGCCAGCAGTCCCTCGGCGGGGGACACAGATACGCAGTATTTT
V gene: TRBV12-3/TRBV12-4; CDR3 length: 13; D gene: NA; clone size: NA; J gene: TRBJ2-7; CDR3 protein: CASRTDYSYEQYF; CDR3 DNA: TGTGCCAGCAGGACAGATTACTCCTACGAGCAGTACTTC
V gene: TRBV7-9; CDR3 length: 14; D gene: NA; clone size: NA; J gene: TRBJ1-4; CDR3 protein: CASSLGHNEEKLFF; CDR3 DNA: TGTGCCAGCAGCTTAGGGCATAACGAAGAAAAACTGTTTTTT
V gene: TRBV21-1; CDR3 length: 19; D gene: NA; clone size: NA; J gene: TRBJ2-1; CDR3 protein: CARAALGTSGGTTYNEQFF; CDR3 DNA: TGTGCCAGGGCGGCGTTGGGGACTAGCGGGGGGACCACCTACAATGAGCAGTTCTTC
V gene: TRBV19; CDR3 length: 15; D gene: NA; clone size: NA; J gene: TRBJ1-5; CDR3 protein: CASSITDGGGQPQHF; CDR3 DNA: TGTGCCAGTAGTATAACGGACGGCGGGGGACAGCCCCAGCATTTT
V gene: TRBV7-8; CDR3 length: 14; D gene: NA; clone size: once; J gene: TRBJ2-3; CDR3 protein: CASSLSGGTDTQYF; CDR3 DNA: TGTGCCAGCAGCTTATCCGGGGGCACAGATACGCAGTATTTT
V gene: TRBV7-9; CDR3 length: 15; D gene: TRBD1; clone size: NA; J gene: TRBJ1-4; CDR3 protein: CASSSRDRAREKLFF; CDR3 DNA: TGTGCCAGCAGCTCGAGGGACAGAGCACGAGAAAAACTGTTTTTT
V gene: TRBV9; CDR3 length: 15; D gene: NA; clone size: NA; J gene: TRBJ2-2; CDR3 protein: CASSHGRTNTGELFF; CDR3 DNA: TGTGCCAGCAGCCACGGACGGACAAACACCGGGGAGCTGTTTTTT
V gene: TRBV5-1; CDR3 length: 14; D gene: TRBD1; clone size: NA; J gene: TRBJ1-2; CDR3 protein: CASSLVTGSYGYTF; CDR3 DNA: TGCGCCAGCAGCTTGGTGACAGGGTCCTATGGCTACACCTTC
V gene: TRBV6-5; CDR3 length: 14; D gene: TRBD1; clone size: NA; J gene: TRBJ1-1; CDR3 protein: CASRDLRQGTEAFF; CDR3 DNA: TGTGCCAGCAGGGACCTAAGACAGGGCACTGAAGCTTTCTTT
V gene: TRBV7-2; CDR3 length: 15; D gene: NA; clone size: NA; J gene: TRBJ1-5; CDR3 protein: CASSPLPYSNQPQHF; CDR3 DNA: TGTGCCAGCAGCCCCTTACCCTATAGCAATCAGCCCCAGCATTTT
V gene: TRBV2; CDR3 length: 12; D gene: NA; clone size: NA; J gene: TRBJ1-2; CDR3 protein: CASRGTGKGYTF; CDR3 DNA: TGTGCCAGCAGGGGTACGGGGAAGGGCTACACCTTC
V gene: TRBV12-3/TRBV12-4; CDR3 length: 12; D gene: NA; clone size: NA; J gene: TRBJ2-7; CDR3 protein: CASSILGDEQYF; CDR3 DNA: NA